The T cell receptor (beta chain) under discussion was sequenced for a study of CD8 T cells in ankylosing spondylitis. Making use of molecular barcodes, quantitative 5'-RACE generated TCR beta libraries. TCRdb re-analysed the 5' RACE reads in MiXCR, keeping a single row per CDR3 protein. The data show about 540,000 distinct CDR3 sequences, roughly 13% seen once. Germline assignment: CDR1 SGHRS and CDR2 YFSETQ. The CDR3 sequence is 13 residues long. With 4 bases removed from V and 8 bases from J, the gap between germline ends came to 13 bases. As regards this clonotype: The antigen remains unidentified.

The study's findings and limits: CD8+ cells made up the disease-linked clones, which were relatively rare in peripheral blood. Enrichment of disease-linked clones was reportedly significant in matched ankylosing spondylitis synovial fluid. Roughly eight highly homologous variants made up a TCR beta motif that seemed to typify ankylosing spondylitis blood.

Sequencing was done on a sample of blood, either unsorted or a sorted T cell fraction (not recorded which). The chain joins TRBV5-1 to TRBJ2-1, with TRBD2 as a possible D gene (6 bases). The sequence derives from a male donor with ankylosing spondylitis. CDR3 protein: CASSREGGDEQFF. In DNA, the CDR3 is TGCGCCAGCAGCCGTGAGGGAGGCGATGAGCAGTTCTTC.